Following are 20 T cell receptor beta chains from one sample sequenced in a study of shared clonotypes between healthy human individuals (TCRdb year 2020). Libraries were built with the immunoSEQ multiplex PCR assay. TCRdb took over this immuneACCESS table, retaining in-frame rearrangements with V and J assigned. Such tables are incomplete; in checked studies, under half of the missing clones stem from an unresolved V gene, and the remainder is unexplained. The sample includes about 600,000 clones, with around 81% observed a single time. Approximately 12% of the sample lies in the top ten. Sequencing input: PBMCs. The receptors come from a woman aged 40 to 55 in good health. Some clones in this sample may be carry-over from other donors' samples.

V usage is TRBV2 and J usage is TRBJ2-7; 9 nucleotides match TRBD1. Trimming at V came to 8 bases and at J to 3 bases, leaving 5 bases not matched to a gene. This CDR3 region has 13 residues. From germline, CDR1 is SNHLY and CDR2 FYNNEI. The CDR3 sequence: CASGGTGSYEQYF. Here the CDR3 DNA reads TGTGCCAGCGGGGGGACAGGGAGCTACGAGCAGTACTTC.

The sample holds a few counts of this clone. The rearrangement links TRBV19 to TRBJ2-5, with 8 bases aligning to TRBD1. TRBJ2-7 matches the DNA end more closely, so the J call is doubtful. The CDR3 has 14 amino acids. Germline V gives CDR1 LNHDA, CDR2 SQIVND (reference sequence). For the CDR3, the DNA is TGTGCCAGTAATTCCGGGACAGGTAGCTACGAGCAGTACTTC. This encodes CASNSGTGSYEQYF.

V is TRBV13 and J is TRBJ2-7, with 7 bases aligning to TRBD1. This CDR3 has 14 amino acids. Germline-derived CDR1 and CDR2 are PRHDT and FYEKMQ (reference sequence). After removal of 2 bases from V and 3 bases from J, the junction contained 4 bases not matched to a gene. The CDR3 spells CASSLRDRFYEQYF. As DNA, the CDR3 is TGTGCCAGCAGCTTAAGGGACAGATTCTACGAGCAGTACTTC.

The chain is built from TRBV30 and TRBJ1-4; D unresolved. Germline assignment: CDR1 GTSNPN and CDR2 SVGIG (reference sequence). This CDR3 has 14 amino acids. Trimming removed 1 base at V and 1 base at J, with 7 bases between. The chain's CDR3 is CAWSGRETNEKLFF. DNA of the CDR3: TGTGCCTGGAGTGGAAGAGAAACTAATGAAAAACTGTTTTTT.

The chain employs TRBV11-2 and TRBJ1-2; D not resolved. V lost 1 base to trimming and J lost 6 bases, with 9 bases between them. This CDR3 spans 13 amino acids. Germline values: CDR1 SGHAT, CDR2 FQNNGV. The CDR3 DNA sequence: TGTGCCAGCAGCTTAGGGTTAGGCCATGGCTACACCTTC. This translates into CASSLGLGHGYTF.

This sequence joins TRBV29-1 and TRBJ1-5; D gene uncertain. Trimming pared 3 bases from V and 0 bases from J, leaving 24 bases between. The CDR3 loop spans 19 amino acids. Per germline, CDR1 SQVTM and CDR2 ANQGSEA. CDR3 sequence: CSVDFGHHPHYSSNQPQHF. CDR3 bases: TGCAGCGTTGATTTTGGGCACCACCCCCATTATTCTAGCAATCAGCCCCAGCATTTT. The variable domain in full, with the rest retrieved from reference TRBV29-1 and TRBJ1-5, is SAVISQKPSRDICQRGTSLTIQCQVDSQVTMMFWYRQQPGQSLTLIATANQGSEATYESGFVIDKFPISRPNLTFSTLTVSNMSPEDSSIYLCSVDFGHHPHYSSNQPQHFGDGTRLSIL.

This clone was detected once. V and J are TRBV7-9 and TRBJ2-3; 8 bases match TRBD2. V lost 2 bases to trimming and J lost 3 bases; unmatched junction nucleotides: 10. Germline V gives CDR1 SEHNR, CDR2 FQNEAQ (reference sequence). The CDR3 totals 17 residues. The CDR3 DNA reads TGTGCCAGCAGCTTAACCCGAGCGGGAGAGGGTACAGATACGCAGTATTTT. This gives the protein CASSLTRAGEGTDTQYF.

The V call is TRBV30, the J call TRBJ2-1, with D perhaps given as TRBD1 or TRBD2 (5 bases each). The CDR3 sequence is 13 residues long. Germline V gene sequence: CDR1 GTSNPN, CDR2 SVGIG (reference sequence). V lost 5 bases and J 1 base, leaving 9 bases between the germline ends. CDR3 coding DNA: TGTGCCTGGGGGACGGGGTCCTACAATGAGCAGTTCTTC. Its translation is CAWGTGSYNEQFF.

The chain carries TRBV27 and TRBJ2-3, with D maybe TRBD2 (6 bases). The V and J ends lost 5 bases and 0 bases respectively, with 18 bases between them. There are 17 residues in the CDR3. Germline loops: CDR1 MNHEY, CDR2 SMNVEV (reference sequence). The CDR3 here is CASSIRLDVLSTDTQYF. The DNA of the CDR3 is TGTGCCAGCAGTATCAGACTAGACGTTCTTAGCACAGATACGCAGTATTTT.

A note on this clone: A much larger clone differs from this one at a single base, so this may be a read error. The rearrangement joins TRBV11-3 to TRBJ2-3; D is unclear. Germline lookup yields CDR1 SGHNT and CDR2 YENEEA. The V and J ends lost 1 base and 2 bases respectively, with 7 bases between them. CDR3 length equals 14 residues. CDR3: CASSLGGNTDTQYF. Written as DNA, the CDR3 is TGTGCCAGCAGCTTAGGGGGTAACACAGATACGCAGTATTTT.

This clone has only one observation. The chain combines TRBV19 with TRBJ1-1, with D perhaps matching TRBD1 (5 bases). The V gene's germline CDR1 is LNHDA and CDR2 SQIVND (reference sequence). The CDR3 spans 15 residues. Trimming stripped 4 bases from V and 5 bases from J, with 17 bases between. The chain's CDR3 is CASSSTTGPRTEAFF. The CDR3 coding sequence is TGTGCCAGTAGTAGTACGACGGGGCCTAGAACTGAAGCTTTCTTT.

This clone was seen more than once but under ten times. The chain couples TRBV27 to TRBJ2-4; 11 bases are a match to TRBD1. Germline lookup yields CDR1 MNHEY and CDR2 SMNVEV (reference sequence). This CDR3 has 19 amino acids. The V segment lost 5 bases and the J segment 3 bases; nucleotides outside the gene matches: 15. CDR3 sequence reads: CASSAIPGQGDPSKNIQYF. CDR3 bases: TGTGCCAGCAGTGCCATCCCGGGACAGGGGGACCCGAGCAAAAACATTCAGTACTTC.

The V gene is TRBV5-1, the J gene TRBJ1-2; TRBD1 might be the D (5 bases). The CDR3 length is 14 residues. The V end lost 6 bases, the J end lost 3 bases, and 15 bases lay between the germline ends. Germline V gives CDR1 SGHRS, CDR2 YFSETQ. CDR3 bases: TGCGCCAGCAATGTTGGGGACGGCGACTATGGCTACACCTTC. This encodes CASNVGDGDYGYTF. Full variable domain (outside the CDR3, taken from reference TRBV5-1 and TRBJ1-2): KAGVTQTPRYLIKTRGQQVTLSCSPISGHRSVSWYQQTPGQGLQFLFEYFSETQRNKGNFPGRFSGRQFSNSRSEMNVSTLELGDSALYLCASNVGDGDYGYTFGSGTRLTVV.

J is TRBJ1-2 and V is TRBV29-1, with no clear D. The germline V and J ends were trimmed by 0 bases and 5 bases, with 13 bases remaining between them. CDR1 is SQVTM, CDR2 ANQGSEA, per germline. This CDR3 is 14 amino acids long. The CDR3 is CSVEDKGIGYGYTF. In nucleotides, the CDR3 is TGCAGCGTTGAAGATAAGGGAATCGGGTATGGCTACACCTTC.

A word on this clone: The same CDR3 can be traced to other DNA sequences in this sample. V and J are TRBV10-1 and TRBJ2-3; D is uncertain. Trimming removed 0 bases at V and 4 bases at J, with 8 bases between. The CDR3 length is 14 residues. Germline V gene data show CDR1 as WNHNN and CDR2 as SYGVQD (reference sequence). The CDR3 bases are TGCGCCAGCAGTGAGTCGACCCCGGCAGATACGCAGTATTTT. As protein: CASSESTPADTQYF.

Written as DNA, the CDR3 is TGTGCCAGCAGTGGACTAGGAATCACAGATACGCAGTATTTT. Translated, it gives CASSGLGITDTQYF. The genes are TRBV6-1 and TRBJ2-3, with TRBD2 as a possible D gene (6 bases). The CDR3 loop spans 14 amino acids. CDR1 is MNHNS and CDR2 is SASEGT in the germline V gene. Trimming shortened V by 4 bases and J by 2 bases, and 10 bases separated the two germline ends.

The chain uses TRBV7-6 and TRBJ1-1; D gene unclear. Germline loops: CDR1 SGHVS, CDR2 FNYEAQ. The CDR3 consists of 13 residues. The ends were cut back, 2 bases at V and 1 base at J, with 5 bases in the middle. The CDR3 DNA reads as TGTGCCAGCAGCTTAAATTGGAACACTGAAGCTTTCTTT. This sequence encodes CASSLNWNTEAFF.

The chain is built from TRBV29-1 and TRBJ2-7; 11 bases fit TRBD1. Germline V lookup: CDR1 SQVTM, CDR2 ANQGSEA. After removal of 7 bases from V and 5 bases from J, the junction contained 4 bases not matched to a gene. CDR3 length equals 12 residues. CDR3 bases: TGCAGCGGTGGACAGGGGGCCGACGAGCAGTACTTC. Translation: CSGGQGADEQYF.

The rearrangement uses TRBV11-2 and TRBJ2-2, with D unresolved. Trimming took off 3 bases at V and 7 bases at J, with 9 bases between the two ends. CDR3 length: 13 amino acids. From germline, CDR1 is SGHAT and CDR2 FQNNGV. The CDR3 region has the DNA TGTGCCAGCAGCTTCGGAGTTATCGGGGAGCTGTTTTTT. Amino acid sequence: CASSFGVIGELFF.

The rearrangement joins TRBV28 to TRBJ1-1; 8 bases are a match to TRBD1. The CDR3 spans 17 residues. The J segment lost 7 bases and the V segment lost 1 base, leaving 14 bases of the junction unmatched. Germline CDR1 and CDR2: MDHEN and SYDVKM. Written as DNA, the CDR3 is TGTGCCAGCAGTTTATTTCGTCTAAGGACAGGGTCGTATGAAGCTTTCTTT. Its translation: CASSLFRLRTGSYEAFF.